The following is a TCR beta chain sequence with its context. The antigen remains unidentified. In germline, CDR1 is SGDLS, CDR2 YYNGEE. The CDR3 runs 20 residues. J gave up 5 bases and V 3 bases, and 19 bases lay outside the gene matches. The sample originates from a study of early stage breast cancer tumors. Study-wide background: Most invasive tumors, about 70% of the 16, were ER+/PR+/HER2-. Study observations and caveats: Tumors had roughly 2.5-fold higher T cell density and higher clonality than adjacent normal breast tissue. Bulk DNA sequencing of unsorted cells missed chain pairing and markers.

The protocol was immunoSEQ multiplex PCR, while the TCRdb copy is restricted to in-frame clones and leaves out a portion. Of a few thousand clones detected, 60% to 65% appear once; the ten largest clones hold approximately 25%. The V gene is TRBV9, the J gene TRBJ2-2, with 10 bases lining up with TRBD1. Sequenced: breast tumor tissue. The clonotype originates from a person aged 45-60 years with breast cancer. For the CDR3, the DNA is TGTGCCAGCAGCGGTGCCGAACGGGGACAGGGGATTTACTTTACCGGGGAGCTGTTTTTT. Amino acid sequence: CASSGAERGQGIYFTGELFF.